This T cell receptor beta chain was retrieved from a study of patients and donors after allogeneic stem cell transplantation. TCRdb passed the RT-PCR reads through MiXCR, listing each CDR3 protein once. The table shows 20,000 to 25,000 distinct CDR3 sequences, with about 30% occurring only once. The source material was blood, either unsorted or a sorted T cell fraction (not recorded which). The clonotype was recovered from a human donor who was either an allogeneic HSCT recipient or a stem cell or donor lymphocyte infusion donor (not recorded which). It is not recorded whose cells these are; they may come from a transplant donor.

CDR3 sequence (DNA): TGTGCCTGGACTTTTTGGGGAAGGGTCACTGAAGCTTTCTTT. Protein product: CAWTFWGRVTEAFF. The rearrangement uses TRBV30 and TRBJ1-1; D is unresolved. The CDR3 loop spans 14 amino acids. CDR1 and CDR2 (germline): GTSNPN, SVGIG (reference sequence). V lost 4 bases to trimming and J lost 4 bases, with 16 bases between them.